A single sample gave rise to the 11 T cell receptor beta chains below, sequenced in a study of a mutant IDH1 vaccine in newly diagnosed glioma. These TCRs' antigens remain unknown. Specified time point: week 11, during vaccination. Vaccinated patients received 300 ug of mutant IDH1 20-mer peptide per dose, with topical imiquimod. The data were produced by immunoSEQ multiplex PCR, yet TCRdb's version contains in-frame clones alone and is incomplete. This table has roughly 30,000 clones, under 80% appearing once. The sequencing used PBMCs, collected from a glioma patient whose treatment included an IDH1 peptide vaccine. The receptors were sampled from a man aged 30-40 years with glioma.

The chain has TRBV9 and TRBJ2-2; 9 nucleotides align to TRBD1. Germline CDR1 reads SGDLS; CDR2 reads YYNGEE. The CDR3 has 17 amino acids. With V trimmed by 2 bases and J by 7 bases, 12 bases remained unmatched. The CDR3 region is CASSVEGTGYGGGELFF. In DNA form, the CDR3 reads TGTGCCAGCAGCGTTGAAGGGACAGGGTATGGTGGCGGGGAGCTGTTTTTT.

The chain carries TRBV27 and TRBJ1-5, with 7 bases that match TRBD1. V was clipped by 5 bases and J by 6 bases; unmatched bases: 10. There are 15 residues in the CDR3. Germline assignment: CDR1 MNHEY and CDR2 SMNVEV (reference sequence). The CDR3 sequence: CASSEYRGESQPQHF. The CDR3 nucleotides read TGTGCCAGCAGTGAATACAGGGGAGAGAGTCAGCCCCAGCATTTT.

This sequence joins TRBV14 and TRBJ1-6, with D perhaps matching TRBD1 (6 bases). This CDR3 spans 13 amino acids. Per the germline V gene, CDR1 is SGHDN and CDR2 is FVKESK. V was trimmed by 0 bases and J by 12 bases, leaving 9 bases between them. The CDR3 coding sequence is TGTGCCAGCAGCCAAGATTGGGGGCAACCCCTCCACTTT. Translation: CASSQDWGQPLHF.

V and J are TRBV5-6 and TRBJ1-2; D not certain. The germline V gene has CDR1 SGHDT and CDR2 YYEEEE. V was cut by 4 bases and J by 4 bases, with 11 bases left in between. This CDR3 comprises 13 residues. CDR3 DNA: TGTGCCAGCAGCCCCGACGGAGTCTATGGCTACACCTTC. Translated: CASSPDGVYGYTF.

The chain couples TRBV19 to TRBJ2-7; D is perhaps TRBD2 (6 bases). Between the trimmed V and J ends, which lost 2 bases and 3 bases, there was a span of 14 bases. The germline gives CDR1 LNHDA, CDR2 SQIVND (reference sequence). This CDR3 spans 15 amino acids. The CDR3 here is CASSIQEGPIYEQYF. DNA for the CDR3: TGTGCCAGTAGTATACAGGAGGGGCCGATCTACGAGCAGTACTTC.

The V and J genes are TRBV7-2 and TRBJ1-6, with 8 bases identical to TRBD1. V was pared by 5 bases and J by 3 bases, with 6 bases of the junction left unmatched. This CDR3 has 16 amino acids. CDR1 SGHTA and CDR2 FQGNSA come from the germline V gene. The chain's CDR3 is CASSPRTGHYNSPLHF. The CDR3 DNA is TGTGCCAGCAGCCCTCGGACAGGGCACTATAATTCACCCCTCCACTTT.

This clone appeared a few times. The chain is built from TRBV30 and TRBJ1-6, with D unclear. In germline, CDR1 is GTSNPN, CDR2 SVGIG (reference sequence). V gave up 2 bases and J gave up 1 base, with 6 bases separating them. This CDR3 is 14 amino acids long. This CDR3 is CAWSKGSYNSPLHF. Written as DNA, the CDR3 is TGTGCCTGGAGTAAGGGATCCTATAATTCACCCCTCCACTTT.

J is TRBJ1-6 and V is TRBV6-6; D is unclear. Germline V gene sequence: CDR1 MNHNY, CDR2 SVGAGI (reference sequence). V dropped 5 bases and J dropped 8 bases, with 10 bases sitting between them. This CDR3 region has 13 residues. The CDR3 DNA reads TGTGCCAGCAGTCCAGGCGTGGATTCACCCCTCCACTTT. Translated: CASSPGVDSPLHF.

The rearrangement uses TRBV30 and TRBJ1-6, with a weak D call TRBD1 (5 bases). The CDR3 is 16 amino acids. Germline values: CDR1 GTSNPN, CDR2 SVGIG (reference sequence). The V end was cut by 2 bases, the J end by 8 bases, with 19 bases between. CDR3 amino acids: CAWSTLRTNGDSPLHF. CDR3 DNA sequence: TGTGCCTGGAGTACCTTAAGGACAAATGGCGATTCACCCCTCCACTTT.

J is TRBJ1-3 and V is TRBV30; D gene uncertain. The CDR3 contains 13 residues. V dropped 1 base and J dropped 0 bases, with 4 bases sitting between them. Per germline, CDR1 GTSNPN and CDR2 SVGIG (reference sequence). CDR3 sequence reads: CAWSAYSGNTIYF. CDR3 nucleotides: TGTGCCTGGAGTGCATACTCTGGAAACACCATATATTTT.

The CDR3 DNA reads TGTGCCAGCAGGACCATGGGTCGCTCCTACGAGCAGTACTTC. Encoded protein: CASRTMGRSYEQYF. V is TRBV6-5 and J is TRBJ2-7; D gene unclear. With 6 bases removed from V and 0 bases from J, the gap between germline ends came to 12 bases. The CDR3 runs to 14 residues. The V gene's germline CDR1 is MNHEY and CDR2 SVGAGI.